These 20 T cell receptor beta chains came from one sample sequenced in a study of human versus mouse CDR3 diversity and MHC coevolution (dated by TCRdb to about 2017). The method behind the library was the immunoSEQ multiplex PCR assay. Sourced from immuneACCESS, this table was stored by TCRdb with only in-frame sequences that have V and J called. A share of the clones is absent; for the studies checked, an unresolved V gene accounts for under half, and the remainder has no known explanation. For this sample the table gives about 81,000 clones, of which about 93% were detected only once. Together, the top ten hold around 1.3% of the sample. Sequencing was performed on naive CD4+ T cells from blood. This specimen's cell subset or site label, interpreted: CD45RO-negative CD62L-positive naive CD4 T cells. Receptors were obtained from a person aged 25 to 75 in good health.

The gene calls are TRBV19 and TRBJ2-7; D is possibly TRBD1 (5 bases). V was clipped by 7 bases and J by 1 base, with 20 bases between them. This CDR3 region has 16 residues. Germline loops: CDR1 LNHDA, CDR2 SQIVND (reference sequence). CDR3 nucleotides: TGTGCCAGTAAAAGGAACTGGGGCGGTGGGTCCTACGAGCAGTACTTC. It encodes CASKRNWGGGSYEQYF.

The chain combines TRBV5-1 with TRBJ1-4; D is unresolved. CDR1 is SGHRS and CDR2 is YFSETQ in the germline V gene. Trimming left V 4 bases short and J 4 bases short, with 14 bases between. CDR3 size: 15 residues. The CDR3 here is CASSLIGRLNEKLFF. The CDR3 coding sequence is TGCGCCAGCAGCCTCATCGGCCGACTTAATGAAAAACTGTTTTTT.

The chain has TRBV4-2 and TRBJ2-7; 13 bases line up with TRBD2. This CDR3 is 20 amino acids long. Trimming at V came to 4 bases and at J to 0 bases, leaving 15 bases not matched to a gene. Germline V gene data show CDR1 as LGHNA and CDR2 as YNFKEQ. CDR3 nucleotides: TGTGCCAGCAGCCGGGACAGGGCCGGGACTAGCGGGGTACGCTCCTACGAGCAGTACTTC. This codes for CASSRDRAGTSGVRSYEQYF.

The rearrangement uses TRBV7-3 and TRBJ2-2; D is unresolved. Germline CDR1 SGHTA, CDR2 FQGTGA. The CDR3 is 16 amino acids. Between the trimmed V and J ends, which lost 2 bases and 2 bases, there was a span of 12 bases. The CDR3 DNA is TGTGCCAGCAGCTTATACGCAGGTTATAACACCGGGGAGCTGTTTTTT. This encodes CASSLYAGYNTGELFF.

This rearrangement joins TRBV7-9 to TRBJ2-5; 9 bases align to TRBD2. CDR3 size: 18 residues. The germline gives CDR1 SEHNR, CDR2 FQNEAQ (reference sequence). The junction had 14 bases not matched to a gene; V was cut back by 2 bases and J by 4 bases. In nucleotides, the CDR3 is TGTGCCAGCAGCTTATCGGCGCTAGCGGGGAGGGTACTAGAGACCCAGTACTTC. Residues: CASSLSALAGRVLETQYF.

The rearrangement links TRBV28 to TRBJ2-7; 7 bases are shared with TRBD2. Germline lookup yields CDR1 MDHEN and CDR2 SYDVKM. V trimming: 10 bases; J trimming: 2 bases; junction bases outside the gene matches: 14. The length of the CDR3 is 15 residues. The CDR3 reads CATTATLGGAYEQYF. CDR3 coding DNA: TGTGCCACCACGGCGACCTTGGGGGGGGCCTACGAGCAGTACTTC.

The chain employs TRBV29-1 and TRBJ2-7; TRBD2 agrees at 10 bases. The germline V gene has CDR1 SQVTM and CDR2 ANQGSEA. The V segment lost 7 bases and the J segment 5 bases; nucleotides outside the gene matches: 5. The CDR3 length is 12 residues. CDR3 DNA sequence: TGCAGCGCTAGGACTAGCGGCGACGAGCAGTACTTC. As protein: CSARTSGDEQYF.

This clone appeared a few times. The chain carries TRBV7-2 and TRBJ2-1; 8 nucleotides align to TRBD2. Per the germline V gene, CDR1 is SGHTA and CDR2 is FQGNSA. J was trimmed by 15 bases and V by 0 bases; bases with no gene match: 7. The CDR3 totals 13 residues. The CDR3 coding sequence is TGTGCCAGCAGCTTAGCGTCGCGGGGGGAACTGTTCTTC. Its translation is CASSLASRGELFF.

The rearrangement links TRBV5-1 to TRBJ2-1, with TRBD2 matching 13 bases. V shed 3 bases and J 6 bases; nucleotides not matched to a gene: 12. Germline CDR1 and CDR2: SGHRS and YFSETQ. The CDR3 extends over 18 amino acids. DNA of the CDR3: TGCGCCAGCAGCTCCGGACTAGCGGGGGTTCTATCCCTCAATGAGCAGTTCTTC. Translated, it gives CASSSGLAGVLSLNEQFF.

V is TRBV7-2 and J is TRBJ2-5; D remains ambiguous. The DNA end lines up better with TRBJ2-7; the J call may be wrong. CDR1 and CDR2 from the germline V gene are SGHTA and FQGNSA. This CDR3 has 12 residues. This CDR3 reads CASSLPPYEQYF. Written as DNA, the CDR3 is TGTGCCAGCAGCTTACCCCCCTACGAGCAGTACTTC.

V gene TRBV9 combines with J gene TRBJ2-7, with a tentative D call TRBD2 (6 bases). V lost 1 base to trimming and J lost 2 bases, with 10 bases between them. In germline, CDR1 is SGDLS, CDR2 YYNGEE. The CDR3 contains 14 residues. The CDR3 DNA sequence: TGTGCCAGCAGCGTAATGGGGGGAGCCTACGAGCAGTACTTC. Amino acid sequence: CASSVMGGAYEQYF.

This chain uses TRBV7-2 with TRBJ1-5; TRBD1 matches 7 bases. V lost 7 bases to trimming and J lost 7 bases; unmatched junction nucleotides: 10. Germline CDR1 reads SGHTA; CDR2 reads FQGNSA. The CDR3 loop spans 14 amino acids. The CDR3 coding sequence is TGTGCCAGCAACCGACAGGGTCCCGGGCAGCCCCAGCATTTT. It encodes CASNRQGPGQPQHF.

This chain links TRBV7-3 with TRBJ1-1; D possibly corresponds to TRBD1 (5 bases). The V gene lost 4 bases and the J gene lost 4 bases, with 10 bases spanning the gap. Germline loops: CDR1 SGHTA, CDR2 FQGTGA. This CDR3 is built from 13 residues. The CDR3 region is CASSSDRGTEAFF. The DNA of the CDR3 is TGTGCCAGCAGCTCTGACAGAGGCACTGAAGCTTTCTTT.

The chain links TRBV2 to TRBJ1-2; D not certain. Germline lookup yields CDR1 SNHLY and CDR2 FYNNEI. The V gene lost 4 bases and the J gene lost 4 bases, with 16 bases spanning the gap. This CDR3 has 15 residues. The DNA of the CDR3 is TGTGCCAGCAGTGTTATCCGGGAAGCTAGCTATGGCTACACCTTC. Its protein product is CASSVIREASYGYTF.

The chain recombines TRBV10-3 with TRBJ2-3; 10 nucleotides align to TRBD2. With V trimmed by 10 bases and J by 0 bases, 7 bases remained unmatched. The CDR3 sequence is 15 residues long. Germline-derived CDR1 and CDR2 are ENHRY and SYGVKD. This CDR3 reads CATQRLAGSTDTQYF. The CDR3 nucleotides are TGTGCCACCCAACGACTAGCGGGTAGCACAGATACGCAGTATTTT.

This chain links TRBV6-1 with TRBJ1-5, with 7 nucleotides matching TRBD1. This CDR3 comprises 15 residues. Trimming removed 2 bases from V and 4 bases from J; junction bases left unmatched: 5. Per the germline V gene, CDR1 is MNHNS and CDR2 is SASEGT. DNA for the CDR3: TGTGCCAGCAGTGAAACAGGGGTAGGGAATCAGCCCCAGCATTTT. Protein sequence: CASSETGVGNQPQHF.

The V gene is TRBV7-2, the J gene TRBJ1-2, with TRBD1 identical over 8 bases. J gave up 7 bases and V 6 bases, and 16 bases lay outside the gene matches. Germline values: CDR1 SGHTA, CDR2 FQGNSA. The CDR3 has 16 amino acids. Here the CDR3 reads CASSSFTDRASGGYTF. The CDR3 DNA reads as TGTGCCAGCAGTTCGTTTACGGACAGGGCTTCGGGTGGCTACACCTTC.

The chain recombines TRBV30 with TRBJ1-2; 10 nucleotides align to TRBD1. The CDR3 totals 13 residues. CDR1 is GTSNPN and CDR2 is SVGIG in the germline V gene (reference sequence). J lost 8 bases, V lost 2 bases, and 5 bases had no gene match. The CDR3 sequence: CAWSSGTGVGYTF. The CDR3 bases are TGTGCCTGGAGTTCCGGGACAGGGGTCGGCTACACCTTC.

The V gene is TRBV18, the J gene TRBJ2-3; TRBD2 matches 11 bases. The CDR3 consists of 17 residues. The trim removed 3 bases at V and 5 bases at J, leaving 10 bases unmatched. CDR1 is KGHSH and CDR2 is LQKENI in the germline V gene. The CDR3 sequence is CASSPLLTSGAVDTQYF. As DNA, the CDR3 is TGTGCCAGCTCACCTTTACTGACTAGCGGGGCGGTAGATACGCAGTATTTT.

Written as DNA, the CDR3 is TGCAGTGCCCCTGAGGACTATGGCTACACCTTC. Amino acids: CSAPEDYGYTF. J is TRBJ1-2 and V is TRBV20-1; D remains ambiguous. The CDR3 is 11 residues long. In germline, CDR1 is DFQATT, CDR2 SNEGSKA (reference sequence). V was shortened by 6 bases and J by 3 bases, with 8 bases between the two germline ends.